The 27 T cell receptor beta chains reported below all come from one sample, sequenced in a study of T cells after yellow fever vaccination. A single record per CDR3 protein comes from TCRdb applying MiXCR to the 5' RACE reads. Here the sample spans about 160,000 distinct CDR3 sequences, almost 7% being singletons. This specimen was CD4+ T cells sorted from PBMCs, taken around 5 days after the first yellow fever vaccination. The receptors shown here come from a man aged 18 to 29 who received the YFV17D yellow fever vaccine.

The chain carries TRBV20-1 and TRBJ1-1; D is unclear. V gave up 6 bases and J gave up 0 bases, with 11 bases separating them. The CDR3 covers 13 residues. CDR1 DFQATT and CDR2 SNEGSKA come from the germline V gene (reference sequence). The CDR3 nucleotides are TGCAGTGCCACAACAAAAATGAACACTGAAGCTTTCTTT. Translated, it gives CSATTKMNTEAFF.

This clonotype was counted ten times or more. The genes are TRBV7-9 and TRBJ2-7; perhaps TRBD1 as D (5 bases). This CDR3 region has 12 residues. V lost 5 bases and J lost 9, with 14 bases in between. CDR1 and CDR2 (germline): SEHNR, FQNEAQ (reference sequence). The CDR3 spells CASSHDDQGQYV. The CDR3 nucleotides are TGTGCCAGCAGCCACGACGATCAGGGGCAGTACGTC.

This clonotype came up a few times. The V gene is TRBV9, the J gene TRBJ2-2; 10 bases match TRBD1. The ends lost 0 bases at V and 3 bases at J; junction bases unmatched: 8. The CDR3 length is 18 residues. Germline V gene lookup returns CDR1 SGDLS and CDR2 YYNGEE. DNA for the CDR3: TGTGCCAGCAGCGTAGTTCTCATAGGGACAGGGGACACCGGGGAGCTGTTTTTT. This gives the protein CASSVVLIGTGDTGELFF.

The chain uses TRBV9 and TRBJ2-2; no definite D call. Germline lookup yields CDR1 SGDLS and CDR2 YYNGEE. The germline V and J ends were trimmed by 2 bases and 1 base, with 9 bases remaining between them. CDR3 length: 15 amino acids. In DNA form, the CDR3 reads TGTGCCAGCAGCGTCCGGGCCAGGAACACCGGGGAGCTGTTTTTT. Its translation is CASSVRARNTGELFF.

This clonotype was observed many times. The chain uses TRBV11-2 and TRBJ2-5; 12 bases match TRBD2. J was trimmed by 3 bases and V by 5 bases; bases with no gene match: 13. The CDR3 contains 18 residues. CDR1 is SGHAT, CDR2 FQNNGV, per germline. CDR3 region: CASSRLAGGPGFEETQYF. The CDR3 nucleotides are TGTGCCAGCAGCCGTCTAGCGGGGGGGCCAGGGTTCGAAGAGACCCAGTACTTC. Using reference TRBV11-2 and TRBJ2-5 for the parts outside the CDR3, the full variable domain is EAGVAQSPRYKIIEKRQSVAFWCNPISGHATLYWYQQILGQGPKLLIQFQNNGVVDDSQLPKDRFSAERLKGVDSTLKIQPAKLEDSAVYLCASSRLAGGPGFEETQYFGPGTRLLVL.

The rearrangement joins TRBV19 to TRBJ1-5; no clear D. The V gene lost 1 base and the J gene lost 2 bases, with 6 bases spanning the gap. The germline V gene encodes CDR1 LNHDA and CDR2 SQIVND (reference sequence). This CDR3 spans 14 amino acids. For the CDR3, the DNA is TGTGCCAGTAGTATAGGAACAGGCAATCAGCCCCAGCATTTT. The encoded protein is CASSIGTGNQPQHF. Using reference TRBV19 and TRBJ1-5 for the parts outside the CDR3, the full variable domain is DGGITQSPKYLFRKEGQNVTLSCEQNLNHDAMYWYRQDPGQGLRLIYYSQIVNDFQKGDIAEGYSVSREKKESFPLTVTSAQKNPTAFYLCASSIGTGNQPQHFGDGTRLSIL.

The chain joins TRBV29-1 to TRBJ2-7; maybe TRBD1 (5 bases). Germline assignment: CDR1 SQVTM and CDR2 ANQGSEA. CDR3 size: 13 residues. The V end was cut by 1 base, the J end by 2 bases, with 9 bases between. CDR3 loop: CSVEGQGTYEQYV. The CDR3 DNA sequence: TGCAGCGTTGAAGGGCAGGGCACCTACGAGCAGTACGTC.

The rearrangement links TRBV18 to TRBJ2-7; 7 bases agree with TRBD2. CDR3 length: 16 amino acids. Germline CDR1 and CDR2: KGHSH and LQKENI. Trimming took 3 bases from V and 3 from J; bases not matched to a gene: 11. In nucleotides, the CDR3 is TGTGCCAGCTCACCTCGCGTCGGACTAGAGGGCTACGAGCAGTACTTC. It translates to CASSPRVGLEGYEQYF.

This clonotype occurred many times. This chain links TRBV5-6 with TRBJ1-1; no definite D call. The CDR3 has 14 amino acids. CDR1 SGHDT and CDR2 YYEEEE come from the germline V gene. V was cut by 2 bases and J by 4 bases, with 12 bases left in between. CDR3 nucleotide sequence: TGTGCCAGCAGCTTAGTCCCCTCGGGCACTGAAGCTTTCTTT. Protein product: CASSLVPSGTEAFF.

This clonotype has at least ten counts. This rearrangement joins TRBV12-3 or TRBV12-4 to TRBJ2-7; D remains unclear. This CDR3 comprises 12 residues. V dropped 6 bases and J dropped 5 bases, with 11 bases sitting between them. CDR3 coding DNA: TGTGCCAGCAGCTCGCGGCGGAACGAGCAGTACGTC. Translated: CASSSRRNEQYV.

In its sample, this clonotype was seen a few times. V is TRBV7-2 and J is TRBJ1-6, with 9 bases lining up with TRBD1. The V segment lost 4 bases and the J segment 0 bases; nucleotides outside the gene matches: 16. CDR1 and CDR2 from the germline V gene are SGHTA and FQGNSA. This CDR3 is 21 amino acids long. CDR3 nucleotides: TGTGCCAGCAGCTACCGGACGGGGAGGACAGGGGACCCCTCCTATAATTCACCCCTCCACTTT. This gives the protein CASSYRTGRTGDPSYNSPLHF.

This clonotype occurred once. The V gene is TRBV24-1, the J gene TRBJ1-5; D ambiguous. V was cut by 9 bases and J by 7 bases, with 15 bases left in between. From germline, CDR1 is KGHDR and CDR2 SFDVKD. The CDR3 consists of 13 residues. DNA of the CDR3: TGTGCCACCGGCGGGGATCTTAAACAGCCCCAGCATTTT. This gives the protein CATGGDLKQPQHF.

This clonotype was observed at least ten times. V is TRBV20-1 and J is TRBJ2-3; unclear D gene. Germline CDR1 reads DFQATT; CDR2 reads SNEGSKA (reference sequence). Trimming pared 0 bases from V and 3 bases from J, leaving 13 bases between. The CDR3 is made up of 15 amino acids. The CDR3 region has the DNA TGCAGTGCTAGAGATTGGGCTAGGAGTACAGATACGCAGTATTTT. It encodes CSARDWARSTDTQYF.

The V call is TRBV12-3 or TRBV12-4, the J call TRBJ2-3; D remains unclear. V lost 2 bases to trimming and J lost 7 bases, with 10 bases between them. The CDR3 contains 13 residues. Written as DNA, the CDR3 is TGTGCCAGCAGTTTAAATAGCATCAATACGCAGTATTTT. This codes for CASSLNSINTQYF.

This clonotype has ten or more counts. This chain uses TRBV5-1 with TRBJ2-1; a weak D match, TRBD1 (6 bases). This CDR3 region has 16 residues. With 0 bases removed from V and 7 bases from J, the gap between germline ends came to 17 bases. The germline V gene encodes CDR1 SGHRS and CDR2 YFSETQ. The CDR3 DNA reads as TGCGCCAGCAGCTTGGCCCGTGACAGGAACATTAATGAGCAGTTCTTC. Protein product: CASSLARDRNINEQFF.

This clonotype showed up many times. This rearrangement joins TRBV5-8 to TRBJ1-5, with a tentative D call TRBD1 (5 bases). The germline gives CDR1 SGHTS, CDR2 YDEGEE. Trimming took 4 bases from V and 2 from J, leaving 16 bases between them. There are 16 residues in the CDR3. CDR3 in amino acids: CASSNLPGRGNQPQHF. CDR3 sequence (DNA): TGTGCCAGCAGCAATCTACCGGGACGGGGCAATCAGCCCCAGCATTTT.

This clonotype occurred many times. This CDR3 reads CASRAISNQPQHF. In nucleotides, the CDR3 is TGTGCCAGCAGGGCAATAAGCAATCAGCCCCAGCATTTT. The V and J genes are TRBV6-6 and TRBJ1-5; no clear D gene. CDR3 length: 13 amino acids. CDR1 is MNHNY and CDR2 is SVGAGI in the germline V gene (reference sequence). V lost 6 bases and J 1 base, leaving 7 bases between the germline ends.

This clonotype was counted ten times or more. The CDR3, as DNA: TGTGCCAGCAGCTTATCGAGGACGTCAGATGAAGCTTTCTTT. As protein: CASSLSRTSDEAFF. This sequence joins TRBV7-2 and TRBJ1-1; D not resolved. CDR1 is SGHTA, CDR2 FQGNSA, per germline. The CDR3 spans 14 residues. Trimming took off 2 bases at V and 7 bases at J, with 14 bases between the two ends.

This clonotype was seen at least ten times. This chain uses TRBV7-3 with TRBJ1-1, with D unclear. Trimming cost V 3 bases and J 0 bases, with 11 bases left between them. The CDR3 is 15 amino acids. In germline, CDR1 is SGHTA, CDR2 FQGTGA. CDR3 region: CASSLQEVMNTEAFF. In DNA form, the CDR3 reads TGTGCCAGCAGCTTGCAAGAAGTCATGAACACTGAAGCTTTCTTT.

This clonotype was seen at least ten times. J is TRBJ1-5 and V is TRBV15, with D perhaps TRBD1 (5 bases). The CDR3 is 13 amino acids. Germline V lookup: CDR1 LNHNV, CDR2 YYDKDF (reference sequence). The germline V and J ends were trimmed by 5 bases and 6 bases, with 11 bases remaining between them. The CDR3 spells CATSGQGVQPQHF. In DNA form, the CDR3 reads TGTGCCACCAGCGGACAAGGGGTTCAGCCCCAGCATTTT. Full variable domain (missing parts from reference TRBV15 and TRBJ1-5): DAMVIQNPRYQVTQFGKPVTLSCSQTLNHNVMYWYQQKSSQAPKLLFHYYDKDFNNEADTPDNFQSRRPNTSFCFLDIRSPGLGDTAMYLCATSGQGVQPQHFGDGTRLSIL.

This clonotype was found a few times. Its ends do not fully match the called genes, so a read error is possible. The V call is TRBV4-3, the J call TRBJ1-6; 7 bases map to TRBD1. CDR1 and CDR2 (germline): LGHNA, YSLEER. The CDR3 totals 16 residues. CDR3 region: CASSQQGPPYNSPLHF. DNA of the CDR3: TGCGCTAGCAGCCAACAGGGGCCCCCCTATAATTCACCCCTCCACTTT.

This clonotype was counted at least ten times. The rearrangement links TRBV18 to TRBJ1-2; 8 positions match TRBD1. The CDR3 has 14 amino acids. The trim removed 5 bases at V and 4 bases at J, leaving 6 bases unmatched. Per the germline V gene, CDR1 is KGHSH and CDR2 is LQKENI. The CDR3 DNA sequence: TGTGCCAGCTCAATGGACAGGGCCTCCTATGGCTACACCTTC. It codes for CASSMDRASYGYTF. Full variable domain (outside the CDR3, taken from reference TRBV18 and TRBJ1-2): NAGVMQNPRHLVRRRGQEARLRCSPMKGHSHVYWYRQLPEEGLKFMVYLQKENIIDESGMPKERFSAEFPKEGPSILRIQQVVRGDSAAYFCASSMDRASYGYTFGSGTRLTVV.

Many counts were recorded for this clonotype. The chain recombines TRBV5-1 with TRBJ2-1; weak D call: TRBD2 (7 bases). Per germline, CDR1 SGHRS and CDR2 YFSETQ. The CDR3 length is 15 residues. Trimming left V 4 bases short and J 4 bases short, with 15 bases between. The CDR3 loop reads CASSLLGGGYNEQFF. DNA of the CDR3: TGCGCCAGCAGCCTCTTAGGGGGAGGGTACAATGAGCAGTTCTTC.

This clonotype has at least ten counts. The chain couples TRBV7-8 to TRBJ2-3; maybe TRBD2 (6 bases). This CDR3 region has 16 residues. The V gene lost 5 bases and the J gene lost 2 bases, with 17 bases spanning the gap. Germline CDR1 reads SGHVS; CDR2 reads FQNEAQ. The CDR3 region has the DNA TGTGCCAGCAGCGCCGTCCTAGGAGGGGTCACAGATACGCAGTATTTT. Translation gives CASSAVLGGVTDTQYF.

This clonotype was found many times. The genes are TRBV12-3 or TRBV12-4 and TRBJ1-5; TRBD1 matches 8 bases. Losses at the gene ends were 5 bases for V and 3 bases for J; bases not matched to a gene: 6. The length of the CDR3 is 15 residues. CDR3 nucleotide sequence: TGTGCCAGCAGTCCAAGGACAGGGCCCAATCAGCCCCAGCATTTT. Encoded protein: CASSPRTGPNQPQHF.

This clonotype was found many times. The rearrangement links TRBV24-1 to TRBJ2-1; D could derive from TRBD1 or TRBD2 (5 bases each). V lost 3 bases to trimming and J lost 2 bases, with 10 bases between them. Germline assignment: CDR1 KGHDR and CDR2 SFDVKD. CDR3 size: 15 residues. CDR3 sequence reads: CATSDHGAPYNEQFF. CDR3 nucleotide sequence: TGTGCCACCAGTGATCACGGGGCCCCCTACAATGAGCAGTTCTTC.

This clonotype has a count of ten or more. The rearrangement joins TRBV5-1 to TRBJ1-2; D is undetermined. CDR1 is SGHRS, CDR2 YFSETQ, per germline. The CDR3 runs 15 residues. V lost 4 bases and J 2 bases, leaving 15 bases between the germline ends. Written as DNA, the CDR3 is TGCGCCAGCAGCCCCGACCCGTCAGCAAACTATGGCTACACCTTC. Residues: CASSPDPSANYGYTF.